The clone carrying this TCR beta chain was detected ten times or more. The target antigen is unknown. The data were taken from a study of T cells after posttransplantation cyclophosphamide. Regarding the study as a whole: Donor CD8+ memory clones often dominated recipient blood repertoires at later times.

The CDR3 is 17 amino acids. After removal of 2 bases from V and 7 bases from J, the junction contained 13 bases not matched to a gene. Germline V gene sequence: CDR1 SGHTA, CDR2 FQGNSA. Produced via immunoSEQ multiplex PCR; TCRdb's table is partial and in-frame only. This sample carries roughly 24,000 clones and no singletons, and around 7% goes to the top ten. Sequencing used PBMCs. V is TRBV7-2 and J is TRBJ2-1, with TRBD2 matching over 8 bases. The sequence was obtained from a woman in her sixties in good health, CMV-negative, and a related stem cell transplant donor. The CDR3 coding sequence is TGTGCCAGCAGCTTAACCTTCCCTCCCGGGAGGGTGAATGAGCAGTTCTTC. This sequence encodes CASSLTFPPGRVNEQFF.